This T cell receptor (beta chain) stems from a study of identical twins. Germline assignment: CDR1 MNHEY and CDR2 SVGEGT. The length of the CDR3 is 13 residues. The ends were cut back, 4 bases at V and 6 bases at J, with 7 bases in the middle. Carrying unique molecular identifiers, the cDNA also gained a universal primer site through template switching. TCRdb fed the 5' RACE reads into MiXCR, producing one record per CDR3 protein. The data contain about 900,000 distinct CDR3 sequences, roughly 12% of them seen just once; the ten biggest clones take up under 2%. This clonotype was seen a handful of times. The antigen remains unidentified. Study-level results: In monozygotic twins, models underestimated the sharing of out-of-frame TCR alpha. Fewer insertions characterized abundant cord blood beta clonotypes, whereas memory repertoires showed none. In zero-insertion analyses, partial confounding could arise from invariant MAIT and iNKT cells.

This sample was shared with a second study, whose subject was yellow fever vaccine responses in identical twins.

This sequence originates from a woman aged 18-35 years in good health. Sequencing input: PBMCs. J is TRBJ1-6 and V is TRBV6-2 or TRBV6-3; no clear D gene. CDR3 loop: CASSLRVNSPLHF. The CDR3, as DNA: TGTGCCAGCAGTTTGAGGGTTAATTCACCCCTCCACTTT.